The TCR beta chain under discussion was sequenced for a study of T cell repertoires in cytomegalovirus infection. Findings of the study overall: Frequencies of public TCR beta families were cumulated, and this identified carriers of CMV plus the relevant HLA.

The CDR3 loop spans 13 amino acids. V was cut by 1 base and J by 6 bases, with 7 bases left in between. Germline assignment: CDR1 SEHNR and CDR2 FQNEAQ (reference sequence). Of note for this clonotype: Its specificity is unknown.

Via MiXCR, TCRdb re-called the reads, giving one row per CDR3 protein. The top ten clones hold 2.5% to 3.5% of a sample with roughly 760,000 distinct CDR3 sequences, 35% to 40% of them seen once. This TCR derives from a human donor in good health (CMV status not recorded). Some clones in this sample may be carry-over from other donors' samples. Material for sequencing was PBMCs. The chain couples TRBV7-9 to TRBJ2-1; maybe TRBD1 (5 bases). The CDR3 DNA reads TGTGCCAGCAGCTTAGAGGGGATCAATGAGCAGTTCTTC. Amino acid sequence: CASSLEGINEQFF.